These 25 T cell receptor beta chains were sequenced from one sample in a study of shared clonotypes between healthy human individuals. Sequencing used immunoSEQ multiplex PCR; TCRdb keeps in-frame clones, though not all of them. The table lists about 490,000 clones, 70% to 85% of them singletons, with more than 10% in the top ten. Input material: PBMCs. The source is a woman in her forties in good health. Some clones in this sample may be carry-over from other donors' samples.

This chain joins TRBV30 and TRBJ2-7; no clear D. The germline CDR1 and CDR2 sequences are GTSNPN and SVGIG (reference sequence). This CDR3 region has 11 residues. Between the trimmed V and J ends, which lost 2 bases and 5 bases, there was a span of 7 bases. The CDR3 is CAWSFRDEQYF. As DNA, the CDR3 is TGTGCCTGGAGTTTCCGCGACGAGCAGTACTTC.

As DNA, the CDR3 is TGCAGCGTTGAAGGGCGGGGGGCAGATACGCAGTATTTT. Protein: CSVEGRGADTQYF. This chain links TRBV29-1 with TRBJ2-3; 8 nucleotides align to TRBD2. This CDR3 has 13 residues. The germline CDR1 and CDR2 sequences are SQVTM and ANQGSEA. After removal of 1 base from V and 4 bases from J, the junction contained 1 base not matched to a gene.

This chain connects TRBV10-2 to TRBJ2-1; D is possibly TRBD1 or TRBD2 (5 bases each). The germline V gene encodes CDR1 WSHSY and CDR2 SAAADI. Trimming took 0 bases from V and 3 from J, leaving 6 bases between them. The CDR3 loop spans 14 amino acids. The CDR3 sequence: CASSESGRYNEQFF. The CDR3 coding sequence is TGCGCCAGCAGTGAGTCGGGACGCTACAATGAGCAGTTCTTC.

With regard to this clone: Other DNA sequences in the sample encode the same CDR3. The chain couples TRBV11-2 to TRBJ2-7, with TRBD1 as a possible D gene (6 bases). CDR3 size: 13 residues. The V end lost 5 bases, the J end lost 1 base, and 9 bases lay between the germline ends. CDR1 is SGHAT and CDR2 is FQNNGV in the germline V gene. This CDR3 reads CASSLQGSYEQYF. DNA for the CDR3: TGTGCCAGCAGCCTACAGGGTTCCTACGAGCAGTACTTC.

This clone was recorded a few times. The chain recombines TRBV19 with TRBJ2-5; 12 bases line up with TRBD2. V shed 3 bases and J 4 bases; nucleotides not matched to a gene: 6. CDR1 and CDR2 from the germline V gene are LNHDA and SQIVND (reference sequence). This CDR3 has 16 residues. In nucleotides, the CDR3 is TGTGCCAGTAGTATTAATCTAGCGGGAGGGGGAGAGACCCAGTACTTC. Translation gives CASSINLAGGGETQYF. The complete variable domain, with remaining parts taken from reference TRBV19 and TRBJ2-5, reads DGGITQSPKYLFRKEGQNVTLSCEQNLNHDAMYWYRQDPGQGLRLIYYSQIVNDFQKGDIAEGYSVSREKKESFPLTVTSAQKNPTAFYLCASSINLAGGGETQYFGPGTRLLVL.

The chain joins TRBV5-1 to TRBJ2-5; TRBD1 aligns across 9 bases. The V gene end was trimmed by 3 bases and the J gene end by 1 base; junction bases not matched to a gene: 1. Looked up from germline, CDR1 is SGHRS and CDR2 is YFSETQ. The CDR3 consists of 14 residues. CDR3 region: CASSWGQGQETQYF. DNA of the CDR3: TGCGCCAGCAGCTGGGGACAGGGCCAAGAGACCCAGTACTTC.

This clone was counted once. CDR3 DNA sequence: TGTGCCAGCAGCCAAGAGTGGCGAGCTTACAATGAGCAGTTCTTC. This encodes CASSQEWRAYNEQFF. The chain uses TRBV4-2 and TRBJ2-1; D is unresolved. Trimming shortened V by 0 bases and J by 4 bases, and 10 bases separated the two germline ends. Germline CDR1 is LGHNA and CDR2 is YNFKEQ. CDR3 size: 15 residues.

This rearrangement joins TRBV6-1 to TRBJ2-3, with TRBD1 matching over 10 bases. This CDR3 region has 14 residues. Germline lookup yields CDR1 MNHNS and CDR2 SASEGT. The V segment lost 8 bases and the J segment 4 bases; nucleotides outside the gene matches: 6. The CDR3 spells CASGAGTGADTQYF. CDR3 bases: TGTGCCAGCGGAGCAGGGACAGGGGCAGATACGCAGTATTTT.

This clone has more than one count but fewer than ten. V usage is TRBV19 and J usage is TRBJ1-1; D unclear. Germline CDR1 is LNHDA and CDR2 is SQIVND (reference sequence). This CDR3 spans 12 amino acids. The ends were cut back, 3 bases at V and 6 bases at J, with 8 bases in the middle. CDR3 residues: CASSIHRSEAFF. The CDR3 region has the DNA TGTGCCAGTAGTATCCACAGATCTGAAGCTTTCTTT.

The chain has TRBV30 and TRBJ1-1; 7 positions match TRBD1. CDR3 size: 15 residues. Germline loops: CDR1 GTSNPN, CDR2 SVGIG (reference sequence). Germline trimming cut 3 bases from V and 10 bases from J; bases unmatched to any gene: 17. The CDR3 protein is CAWRYPNFRDSVAFF. CDR3 DNA sequence: TGTGCCTGGAGATATCCTAACTTCCGGGACAGTGTAGCTTTCTTT. The full variable domain, with the rest looked up from reference TRBV30 and TRBJ1-1, is SQTIHQWPATLVQPVGSPLSLECTVEGTSNPNLYWYRQAAGRGLQLLFYSVGIGQISSEVPQNLSASRPQDRQFILSSKKLLLSDSGFYLCAWRYPNFRDSVAFFGQGTRLTVV.

The rearrangement joins TRBV4-1 to TRBJ2-5; D not resolved. CDR1 and CDR2 from the germline V gene are MGHRA and YSYEKL. The CDR3 is 11 residues long. V lost 1 base and J lost 11, with 8 bases in between. DNA of the CDR3: TGCGCCAGCAGCCAAGGGAATGAGCAGTACTTC. It translates to CASSQGNEQYF.

V gene TRBV27 combines with J gene TRBJ1-5, with D tentatively TRBD1 (6 bases). CDR1 and CDR2 from the germline V gene are MNHEY and SMNVEV (reference sequence). The CDR3 covers 19 residues. Trimming cost V 6 bases and J 2 bases, with 26 bases left between them. The CDR3 sequence: CASRPTFDRPSERNQPQHF. CDR3 DNA sequence: TGTGCCAGCAGACCAACATTCGACAGGCCATCAGAACGCAATCAGCCCCAGCATTTT.

The chain employs TRBV11-2 and TRBJ1-1; tentatively, D is TRBD1 (6 bases). The V end lost 1 base, the J end lost 2 bases, and 17 bases lay between the germline ends. This CDR3 is 17 amino acids long. Germline values: CDR1 SGHAT, CDR2 FQNNGV. The CDR3 loop is CASSLGRGGRRNTEAFF. As DNA, the CDR3 is TGTGCCAGCAGCTTAGGGAGGGGGGGACGGCGTAACACTGAAGCTTTCTTT.

This chain uses TRBV6-1 with TRBJ1-5, with D unresolved. There are 16 residues in the CDR3. The V end lost 2 bases, the J end lost 2 bases, and 13 bases lay between the germline ends. The germline V gene encodes CDR1 MNHNS and CDR2 SASEGT. CDR3 loop: CASSELAVWGNQPQHF. The CDR3 nucleotides read TGTGCCAGCAGTGAATTAGCGGTTTGGGGCAATCAGCCCCAGCATTTT.

This chain uses TRBV6-5 with TRBJ2-6; D is unclear. V gave up 8 bases and J gave up 0 bases, with 11 bases separating them. The CDR3 extends over 15 amino acids. Germline CDR1 MNHEY, CDR2 SVGAGI. CDR3 protein: CASGISVSGANVLTF. In nucleotides, the CDR3 is TGTGCCAGCGGGATATCCGTCTCTGGGGCCAACGTCCTGACTTTC.

V usage is TRBV30 and J usage is TRBJ2-6; a weak D match, TRBD2 (5 bases). The CDR3 is 13 residues long. Germline lookup yields CDR1 GTSNPN and CDR2 SVGIG (reference sequence). Trimming removed 8 bases from V and 4 bases from J, with 12 bases in between. The CDR3 is CALKREGANVLTF. The CDR3 DNA follows: TGTGCCCTAAAAAGGGAGGGGGCCAACGTCCTGACTTTC.

V and J are TRBV15 and TRBJ1-4; 7 positions agree with TRBD1. This CDR3 has 18 residues. Germline values: CDR1 LNHNV, CDR2 YYDKDF (reference sequence). Unmatched junction bases numbered 7, after V lost 0 bases and J lost 0 bases. The CDR3 loop reads CATSREEGARTTNEKLFF. CDR3 nucleotide sequence: TGTGCCACCAGCAGAGAGGAGGGGGCGCGGACAACTAATGAAAAACTGTTTTTT. The whole variable domain, remainder taken from reference TRBV15 and TRBJ1-4, is DAMVIQNPRYQVTQFGKPVTLSCSQTLNHNVMYWYQQKSSQAPKLLFHYYDKDFNNEADTPDNFQSRRPNTSFCFLDIRSPGLGDTAMYLCATSREEGARTTNEKLFFGSGTQLSVL.

This clone was seen a single time. Possible read error: a much larger clone is one base away. This same CDR3 is encoded by further DNA sequences in the sample. This sequence joins TRBV6-4 and TRBJ1-5, with D hard to call. The CDR3 has 15 amino acids. Per germline, CDR1 MRHNA and CDR2 SNTAGT. CDR3 sequence (DNA): TGCGCCAGCAGTCCCGACGGAGGTAGCAATCAGCCCCAGCATTTT. This encodes CASSPDGGSNQPQHF.

This clone was recorded at least ten times. The chain employs TRBV12-2 and TRBJ2-5; the table's D call TRBD2 went unverified against the DNA. TRBV12-2 is a pseudogene segment. The CDR3 sequence is 15 residues long. The DNA for the CDR3 is TGTGCAAGTCGCCTACGACTAGCGGGAGGAGAGACCCAGTACTTC. This gives the protein CASRLRLAGGETQYF.

The V and J genes are TRBV7-9 and TRBJ2-1, with 7 bases lining up with TRBD1. This CDR3 is built from 15 residues. CDR1 and CDR2 from the germline V gene are SEHNR and FQNEAQ (reference sequence). The V segment lost 5 bases and the J segment 6 bases; nucleotides outside the gene matches: 10. CDR3 DNA sequence: TGTGCCAGCAGCCCCCGAGGGGGCAGCGGCAATGAGCAGTTCTTC. Translated: CASSPRGGSGNEQFF.

The gene calls are TRBV11-2 and TRBJ2-7, with 7 positions matching TRBD1. The V segment lost 5 bases and the J segment 0 bases; nucleotides outside the gene matches: 7. Looked up from germline, CDR1 is SGHAT and CDR2 is FQNNGV. CDR3 size: 15 residues. The CDR3 nucleotides are TGTGCCAGCAGCCCCCGGACAGGAACCTCCTACGAGCAGTACTTC. Its translation: CASSPRTGTSYEQYF.

In its sample, this clone was seen a few times. This rearrangement joins TRBV28 to TRBJ2-6; no firm D call. Per germline, CDR1 MDHEN and CDR2 SYDVKM. Deletions cut 2 bases from V and 2 bases from J, with 10 bases between. The CDR3 length is 16 residues. Here the CDR3 DNA reads TGTGCCAGCAGTTTAGGGCCCATAACTGGGGCCAACGTCCTGACTTTC. This translates into CASSLGPITGANVLTF.

The rearrangement links TRBV5-4 to TRBJ2-7, with a tentative D call TRBD2 (6 bases). The CDR3 has 16 amino acids. Germline assignment: CDR1 SGHNT and CDR2 YYREEE (reference sequence). V was cut by 0 bases and J by 2 bases, with 15 bases left in between. Here the CDR3 reads CASSLAGGGTTYEQYF. The DNA for the CDR3 is TGTGCCAGCAGCTTGGCCGGGGGTGGAACTACCTACGAGCAGTACTTC.

The V and J genes are TRBV25-1 and TRBJ2-1, with TRBD2 matching over 8 bases. The germline CDR1 and CDR2 sequences are MGHDK and SYGVNS. This CDR3 contains 15 residues. V lost 5 bases to trimming and J lost 1 base; unmatched junction nucleotides: 4. The CDR3 spells CASSISGSSYNEQFF. CDR3 DNA: TGTGCCAGCAGTATAAGCGGGAGTTCCTACAATGAGCAGTTCTTC. The whole variable domain, filled in from reference TRBV25-1 and TRBJ2-1, reads EADIYQTPRYLVIGTGKKITLECSQTMGHDKMYWYQQDPGMELHLIHYSYGVNSTEKGDLSSESTVSRIRTEHFPLTLESARPSHTSQYLCASSISGSSYNEQFFGPGTRLTVL.

J is TRBJ2-2 and V is TRBV2; 7 bases are a match to TRBD1. The CDR3 covers 16 residues. Trimming cost V 6 bases and J 4 bases; bases outside gene matches: 11. Germline loops: CDR1 SNHLY, CDR2 FYNNEI. CDR3 DNA sequence: TGTGCCAGCAGCCTTATCCGGGACAGATCCACCGGGGAGCTGTTTTTT. It yields the protein CASSLIRDRSTGELFF.